This TCR beta chain was recovered during a study of T cells after yellow fever vaccination. This clonotype was detected ten times or more. The CDR3 length is 14 residues. The V end lost 5 bases, the J end lost 7 bases, and 16 bases lay between the germline ends. Germline CDR1 SGHTA, CDR2 FQGNSA. A single record per CDR3 protein comes from TCRdb applying MiXCR to the 5' RACE reads. Counted here are 100,000 to 150,000 distinct CDR3 sequences, more than 6% occurring once; the ten biggest clones make up around 2.7%. J is TRBJ2-3 and V is TRBV7-2, with D perhaps matching TRBD1 or TRBD2 (5 bases each). The TCR was taken from a man between 18 and 29 years old who received the YFV17D yellow fever vaccine. The sample was CD4+ T cells sorted from PBMCs, taken more than 8 days after the first yellow fever vaccination. In nucleotides, the CDR3 is TGTGCCAGCAGCCCGGGATTAGGGGACCATACGCAGTATTTT. This codes for CASSPGLGDHTQYF.